The sequence of this TCR beta chain was determined in a study of CD8+ T cells in alopecia areata. Comment on this clone: Its specificity is not known.

PBMC-derived CD4+ and CD8+ T cells were sorted. Investigators isolated RNA and reverse transcribed it into cDNA to act as the sequencing template. Assay used: immunoSEQ multiplex PCR; TCRdb lists only in-frame clones, some missing. The sample has around 190,000 clones; roughly three fifths are singletons. The CDR3 is 13 residues long. The V segment lost 4 bases and the J segment 3 bases; nucleotides outside the gene matches: 2. Germline-derived CDR1 and CDR2 are SEHNR and FQNEAQ (reference sequence). Whole-study findings and limits: Compared with normal scalp, lesional scalp had higher clonality and more expanded CD8+ clones. Sharing of TCR sequences between patients (possibly for HLA-related reasons) was less clear than in mice.

This clonotype was sampled from a human donor in good health. J is TRBJ2-7 and V is TRBV7-9; 8 bases are shared with TRBD2. The sample comprised CD8+ T cells sorted from blood. This CDR3 is CASSSAGGYEQYF. The CDR3 region has the DNA TGTGCCAGCAGCTCCGCGGGGGGCTACGAGCAGTACTTC.